These 17 T cell receptor beta chains were all obtained from the same sample, sequenced in a study of early T cells in non-severe SARS-CoV-2 infection (dated by TCRdb to 2020 to 2022). The library came from 5' RACE. This sample was sequenced with a NextSeq 500. Using fastp trimming at Q25 and MiXCR clonotype assembly, TCRdb reanalyzed the public sequencing data and kept in-frame beta chains. CDR3 protein duplicates are merged, each entry listing the most common genes and DNA. The sample table lists 70,000 or so distinct CDR3 sequences, 9% to 15% of them with a count of one. The top ten clones comprise about 4.2% of the sample. Input material: whole blood. Receptors originate from an adult who was a healthcare worker with PCR-confirmed SARS-CoV-2 infection or an uninfected control (not recorded which).

This clonotype was seen only a few times. The rearrangement links TRBV2 to TRBJ2-2; D call uncertain. V lost 4 bases to trimming and J lost 1 base, with 10 bases between them. CDR1 SNHLY and CDR2 FYNNEI come from the germline V gene. The CDR3 spans 15 residues. This chain's CDR3 is CASSGTALNTGELFF. The CDR3 nucleotides read TGTGCCAGCAGTGGAACAGCGCTGAACACCGGGGAGCTGTTTTTT. The complete variable domain, with remaining parts taken from reference TRBV2 and TRBJ2-2, reads EPEVTQTPSHQVTQMGQEVILRCVPISNHLYFYWYRQILGQKVEFLVSFYNNEISEKSEIFDDQFSVERPDGSNFTLKIRSTKLEDSAMYFCASSGTALNTGELFFGEGSRLTVL.

V gene TRBV29-1 combines with J gene TRBJ2-3, with D hard to call. Germline V gives CDR1 SQVTM, CDR2 ANQGSEA. V gave up 3 bases and J gave up 4 bases, with 17 bases separating them. This CDR3 region has 15 residues. The CDR3 nucleotides read TGCAGCGTTGACTGGTCCGTCAATCTGGCAGATACGCAGTATTTT. This gives the protein CSVDWSVNLADTQYF.

This clonotype was seen many times. The genes are TRBV7-9 and TRBJ2-5, with a possible D match to TRBD2 (7 bases). CDR1 and CDR2 (germline): SEHNR, FQNEAQ (reference sequence). The CDR3 contains 17 residues. Trimming cost V 5 bases and J 5 bases, with 24 bases left between them. The CDR3 sequence is CASSKGGTQRGGETQYF. DNA of the CDR3: TGTGCCAGCAGCAAGGGGGGGACCCAACGAGGCGGGGAGACCCAGTACTTC.

As for this clonotype: The junction departs from germline at one end; a sequencing error may be responsible. The genes are TRBV20-1 and TRBJ2-7, with D possibly matching TRBD1 (6 bases). Germline lookup yields CDR1 DFQATT and CDR2 SNEGSKA (reference sequence). This CDR3 has 12 residues. The CDR3 reads CSAIQGLYEQNF. The CDR3 bases are TGCAGTGCCATACAGGGATTGTACGAGCAGAACTTC.

CDR3 in amino acids: CASSSYASYEQYF. CDR3 sequence (DNA): TGTGCCAGCAGTAGCTACGCCTCCTACGAGCAGTACTTC. The J gene is TRBJ2-7, the V gene TRBV6-6; no definite D call. The ends were cut back, 5 bases at V and 0 bases at J, with 8 bases in the middle. The CDR3 is 13 amino acids. Germline V gene lookup returns CDR1 MNHNY and CDR2 SVGAGI (reference sequence).

This clonotype was observed many times. The chain combines TRBV14 with TRBJ2-3; possibly TRBD1 or TRBD2 for D (5 bases each). Germline CDR1 and CDR2: SGHDN and FVKESK. The V end was cut by 1 base, the J end by 5 bases, with 19 bases between. This CDR3 comprises 17 residues. As DNA, the CDR3 is TGTGCCAGCAGCCAAGTGGACGGGGCAGCTGGGGGAGATACGCAGTATTTT. Its protein is CASSQVDGAAGGDTQYF.

At least ten counts were recorded for this clonotype. This chain connects TRBV21-1 to TRBJ1-6; the table's D call of TRBD1 was not tested on the DNA. TRBV21-1 is labeled a pseudogene. The CDR3 has 15 residues. CDR3 coding DNA: TGTGCCAGTACAGGTCGGAGCTCCTATAATTCACCCCTCCACTTT. Its translation: CASTGRSSYNSPLHF.

This clonotype was detected ten times or more. The chain joins TRBV29-1 to TRBJ2-1, with D hard to call. The CDR3 covers 11 residues. The ends were cut back, 6 bases at V and 6 bases at J, with 9 bases in the middle. Germline V CDR1 and CDR2: SQVTM, ANQGSEA. The CDR3 sequence: CSVRITNEQFF. CDR3 in DNA: TGCAGCGTCCGGATAACCAATGAGCAGTTCTTC.

This chain joins TRBV6-2 or TRBV6-3 and TRBJ2-1; D not certain. The ends were cut back, 1 base at V and 6 bases at J, with 4 bases in the middle. The CDR3 totals 12 residues. From germline, CDR1 is MNHEY and CDR2 SVGEGT. The CDR3 DNA reads TGTGCCAGCAGTTACTACGGCAATGAGCAGTTCTTC. Its translation is CASSYYGNEQFF.

This clonotype was seen repeatedly, ten times or more. The V and J genes are TRBV19 and TRBJ2-2; 12 bases agree with TRBD1. J gave up 2 bases and V 3 bases, and 4 bases lay outside the gene matches. CDR3 length: 17 amino acids. Germline CDR1 and CDR2: LNHDA and SQIVND (reference sequence). CDR3 sequence reads: CASSMGQGAVNTGELFF. The CDR3 DNA reads TGTGCCAGTAGTATGGGACAGGGGGCCGTAAACACCGGGGAGCTGTTTTTT.

This chain uses TRBV20-1 with TRBJ2-1, with D tentatively TRBD1 (6 bases). The CDR3 has 18 residues. Between the trimmed V and J ends, which lost 5 bases and 5 bases, there was a span of 28 bases. CDR1 is DFQATT and CDR2 is SNEGSKA in the germline V gene (reference sequence). The chain's CDR3 is CSADIPLQGWRTDNEQFF. As DNA, the CDR3 is TGCAGTGCTGACATTCCCTTACAGGGATGGAGGACCGACAATGAGCAGTTCTTC.

This clonotype appeared a few times. The CDR3 loop reads CASSSGTGVNNEQFF. In DNA, the CDR3 is TGTGCCAGCAGTTCTGGGACAGGAGTCAACAATGAGCAGTTCTTC. V is TRBV12-3 or TRBV12-4 and J is TRBJ2-1; 8 bases align to TRBD1. Trimming cost V 4 bases and J 5 bases; bases outside gene matches: 7. CDR3 length: 15 amino acids.

This clonotype was seen at least ten times. The germline gene is not matched at one end of the junction; a read error may be the cause. The rearrangement links TRBV10-3 to TRBJ2-2; D is possibly TRBD1 or TRBD2 (6 bases each). The CDR3 has 19 amino acids. Germline lookup yields CDR1 ENHRY and CDR2 SYGVKD. The CDR3 DNA reads TGTGCCATCTGTGACGGAGGTCATCCCGGGGGCTTGAACACCGGGGAGCTGTTTTTT. This codes for CAICDGGHPGGLNTGELFF.

This clonotype was seen a few times. The rearrangement joins TRBV27 to TRBJ2-5; TRBD2 matches 13 bases. V lost 7 bases to trimming and J lost 2 bases; unmatched junction nucleotides: 7. There are 16 residues in the CDR3. Germline V CDR1 and CDR2: MNHEY, SMNVEV (reference sequence). Written as DNA, the CDR3 is TGTGCCAGCAACGGACTAGCGGGAGCCCCGCAAGAGACCCAGTACTTC. As protein: CASNGLAGAPQETQYF.

To note about this clonotype: The germline gene is not matched at one end of the junction; a read error may be the cause. The V gene is TRBV7-9, the J gene TRBJ2-7, with no clear D. The CDR3 loop spans 13 amino acids. The V gene's germline CDR1 is SEHNR and CDR2 FQNEAQ (reference sequence). The CDR3 nucleotides read TGTGCCAGCAGCCCCGATTGGCCCTACGAGCGGTACTTC. This codes for CASSPDWPYERYF. Full variable domain (rest looked up from reference TRBV7-9 and TRBJ2-7): DTGVSQNPRHKITKRGQNVTFRCDPISEHNRLYWYRQTLGQGPEFLTYFQNEAQLEKSRLLSDRFSAERPKGSFSTLEIQRTEQGDSAMYLCASSPDWPYERYFGPGTRLTVT.

This clonotype was seen a few times. The genes are TRBV7-2 and TRBJ2-5; the match to TRBD2 covers 8 bases. V shed 2 bases, J shed 2 bases, and the junction held 7 bases outside the gene matches. Germline V gene lookup returns CDR1 SGHTA and CDR2 FQGNSA. There are 16 residues in the CDR3. CDR3 sequence: CASSLSASSGQETQYF. The DNA for the CDR3 is TGTGCCAGCAGCTTATCGGCCTCTAGCGGGCAAGAGACCCAGTACTTC. The whole variable domain, remainder taken from reference TRBV7-2 and TRBJ2-5, is GAGVSQSPSNKVTEKGKDVELRCDPISGHTALYWYRQSLGQGLEFLIYFQGNSAPDKSGLPSDRFSAERTGGSVSTLTIQRTQQEDSAVYLCASSLSASSGQETQYFGPGTRLLVL.

This clonotype was seen a handful of times. This chain joins TRBV3-1 and TRBJ2-7; D call uncertain. The CDR3 length is 12 residues. V dropped 1 base and J dropped 1 base, with 2 bases sitting between them. Germline CDR1 reads LGHDT; CDR2 reads YNNKEL (reference sequence). The CDR3 here is CASSQASYEQYF. In DNA form, the CDR3 reads TGTGCCAGCAGCCAAGCTTCCTACGAGCAGTACTTC.